Each of the 25 T cell receptor beta chains below was sequenced from the same sample in a study of OX40 agonist ivuxolimab in advanced cancers. The table came from immunoSEQ multiplex PCR; TCRdb's copy has only in-frame clones and leaves some out. The table has 95,000 to 150,000 clones, 90% to 95% seen once. The material sequenced was CD4+ or CD8+ T cells sorted from blood, taken in a trial of the OX40 agonist ivuxolimab. The receptors here all came from an adult with an advanced solid tumor such as melanoma, head and neck, liver or kidney cancer.

The rearrangement links TRBV9 to TRBJ1-6, with 7 positions matching TRBD1. Germline V gene lookup returns CDR1 SGDLS and CDR2 YYNGEE. Trimming removed 4 bases from V and 14 bases from J; junction bases left unmatched: 9. The CDR3 consists of 13 residues. In DNA form, the CDR3 reads TGTGCCAGCAGCTCCCGGGGAGACAGGGCCCTCCACTTT. It codes for CASSSRGDRALHF.

The rearrangement links TRBV7-9 to TRBJ1-2; D is unresolved. This CDR3 region has 13 residues. Trimming removed 7 bases from V and 6 bases from J, with 15 bases in between. Germline assignment: CDR1 SEHNR and CDR2 FQNEAQ (reference sequence). The CDR3 spells CASTRTLLDGYTF. The DNA for the CDR3 is TGTGCCAGCACCCGGACTCTACTGGATGGCTACACCTTC. Full variable domain (missing parts from reference TRBV7-9 and TRBJ1-2): DTGVSQNPRHKITKRGQNVTFRCDPISEHNRLYWYRQTLGQGPEFLTYFQNEAQLEKSRLLSDRFSAERPKGSFSTLEIQRTEQGDSAMYLCASTRTLLDGYTFGSGTRLTVV.

The V call is TRBV7-2, the J call TRBJ2-1; the D gene is possibly TRBD2 (5 bases). Trimming stripped 1 base from V and 8 bases from J, with 12 bases between. The CDR3 extends over 14 amino acids. Germline V lookup: CDR1 SGHTA, CDR2 FQGNSA. The CDR3 nucleotides read TGTGCCAGCAGCTTAGAGGAGCGGACGCATGAGCAGTTCTTC. Amino acids: CASSLEERTHEQFF.

The chain joins TRBV4-2 to TRBJ2-3, with D hard to call. The CDR3 is 15 residues long. V was cut by 0 bases and J by 0 bases, with 7 bases left in between. The germline CDR1 and CDR2 sequences are LGHNA and YNFKEQ. The CDR3 here is CASSQDQTSTDTQYF. The CDR3 coding sequence is TGTGCCAGCAGCCAAGATCAGACTAGCACAGATACGCAGTATTTT.

J is TRBJ2-3 and V is TRBV5-4, with D possibly matching TRBD2 (6 bases). Per the germline V gene, CDR1 is SGHNT and CDR2 is YYREEE (reference sequence). The CDR3 consists of 16 residues. The ends were cut back, 4 bases at V and 6 bases at J, with 21 bases in the middle. CDR3 sequence (DNA): TGTGCCAGCAGCCCAACCGGACTACCGGGGTCGGATACGCAGTATTTT. Protein sequence: CASSPTGLPGSDTQYF.

V is TRBV28 and J is TRBJ2-7; 8 nucleotides match TRBD2. CDR1 is MDHEN, CDR2 SYDVKM, per germline. This CDR3 contains 13 residues. V was pared by 6 bases and J by 3 bases, with 4 bases of the junction left unmatched. In DNA form, the CDR3 reads TGTGCCAGCAGCCGGACTAGCCGCTACGAGCAGTACTTC. This encodes CASSRTSRYEQYF. Together with reference TRBV28 and TRBJ2-7, the CDR3 gives the full variable domain: DVKVTQSSRYLVKRTGEKVFLECVQDMDHENMFWYRQDPGLGLRLIYFSYDVKMKEKGDIPEGYSVSREKKERFSLILESASTNQTSMYLCASSRTSRYEQYFGPGTRLTVT.

This rearrangement joins TRBV19 to TRBJ1-1; D is perhaps TRBD1 (6 bases). The CDR3 is made up of 14 amino acids. Germline CDR1 is LNHDA and CDR2 is SQIVND (reference sequence). Trimming stripped 5 bases from V and 0 bases from J, with 10 bases between. The CDR3 is CASSVGQMNTEAFF. Here the CDR3 DNA reads TGTGCCAGTAGTGTAGGACAGATGAACACTGAAGCTTTCTTT.

The J gene is TRBJ2-1, the V gene TRBV7-2; D is unresolved. Germline V gene lookup returns CDR1 SGHTA and CDR2 FQGNSA. V gave up 2 bases and J gave up 8 bases, with 19 bases separating them. This CDR3 comprises 16 residues. For the CDR3, the DNA is TGTGCCAGCAGCTTAAGGTTTCCCCGATACGTAGATGAGCAGTTCTTC. It yields the protein CASSLRFPRYVDEQFF.

The V and J genes are TRBV6-1 and TRBJ1-5; D is possibly TRBD1 (6 bases). CDR1 and CDR2 from the germline V gene are MNHNS and SASEGT. The CDR3 is 16 amino acids. The germline V and J ends were trimmed by 0 bases and 4 bases, with 13 bases remaining between them. The CDR3 here is CASSEARGQGNQPQHF. CDR3 coding DNA: TGTGCCAGCAGTGAAGCGAGAGGGCAGGGGAATCAGCCCCAGCATTTT.

This chain joins TRBV18 and TRBJ1-1; perhaps TRBD1 as D (6 bases). Germline CDR1 reads KGHSH; CDR2 reads LQKENI. The germline V and J ends were trimmed by 11 bases and 1 base, with 14 bases remaining between them. This CDR3 is built from 13 residues. The chain's CDR3 is CAGRQVGNTEAFF. DNA for the CDR3: TGTGCCGGACGACAGGTTGGGAACACTGAAGCTTTCTTT.

The chain employs TRBV19 and TRBJ2-4, with D perhaps TRBD2 (6 bases). Trimming stripped 5 bases from V and 1 base from J, with 15 bases between. The germline V gene encodes CDR1 LNHDA and CDR2 SQIVND (reference sequence). The CDR3 runs to 16 residues. CDR3 sequence reads: CASSAWDSGAKNIQYF. In DNA form, the CDR3 reads TGTGCCAGTAGTGCCTGGGACTCGGGCGCCAAAAACATTCAGTACTTC.

The rearrangement links TRBV11-2 to TRBJ1-5; the match to TRBD1 covers 7 bases. The J segment lost 3 bases and the V segment lost 5 bases, leaving 4 bases of the junction unmatched. The germline gives CDR1 SGHAT, CDR2 FQNNGV. The CDR3 has 14 amino acids. CDR3 residues: CASSRGQNNQPQHF. The DNA of the CDR3 is TGTGCCAGCAGCCGGGGACAGAACAATCAGCCCCAGCATTTT.

This clone appeared a few times. The chain has TRBV10-3 and TRBJ1-2; 7 bases map to TRBD1. Germline loops: CDR1 ENHRY, CDR2 SYGVKD. CDR3 length equals 13 residues. The ends lost 7 bases at V and 6 bases at J; junction bases unmatched: 8. In DNA, the CDR3 is TGTGCCATCACCGACAGGGAAAGGGATGGCTACACCTTC. This gives the protein CAITDRERDGYTF.

V gene TRBV6-1 combines with J gene TRBJ1-2, with D uncertain. Per the germline V gene, CDR1 is MNHNS and CDR2 is SASEGT. The CDR3 is 13 amino acids. Deletions cut 2 bases from V and 7 bases from J, with 11 bases between. In nucleotides, the CDR3 is TGTGCCAGCAGTGAACAGGTTTACGGTGGCTACACCTTC. Residues: CASSEQVYGGYTF.

The table lists this clone with a count of one. The gene calls are TRBV11-2 and TRBJ2-7; TRBD1 agrees at 7 bases. This CDR3 comprises 15 residues. The germline V gene encodes CDR1 SGHAT and CDR2 FQNNGV. The J segment lost 5 bases and the V segment lost 2 bases, leaving 9 bases of the junction unmatched. The CDR3 here is CASSLNRGPWNEQYF. CDR3 DNA sequence: TGTGCCAGCAGCTTAAACAGGGGCCCTTGGAACGAGCAGTACTTC.

This clone was seen once. The chain carries TRBV15 and TRBJ2-6; D remains ambiguous. Trimming removed 3 bases from V and 4 bases from J, with 10 bases in between. The CDR3 length is 15 residues. CDR1 LNHNV and CDR2 YYDKDF come from the germline V gene (reference sequence). The CDR3 region has the DNA TGTGCCACCAGCAGTCTCGGATCCGGGGCCAACGTCCTGACTTTC. Translating gives CATSSLGSGANVLTF.

V and J are TRBV2 and TRBJ2-1, with 9 bases matching TRBD2. With 4 bases clipped from V and 9 bases from J, the junction kept 4 bases outside the gene matches. The CDR3 sequence is 13 residues long. The germline V gene encodes CDR1 SNHLY and CDR2 FYNNEI. The CDR3 is CASSVLAGTEQFF. The CDR3 region has the DNA TGTGCCAGCAGTGTACTAGCGGGCACTGAGCAGTTCTTC.

The gene calls are TRBV28 and TRBJ1-6; possible D gene TRBD1, 5 bases. The CDR3 has 15 residues. Germline V gives CDR1 MDHEN, CDR2 SYDVKM. Trimming left V 5 bases short and J 8 bases short, with 16 bases between. CDR3 residues: CASSQPPGFDSPLHF. CDR3 nucleotides: TGTGCCAGCAGTCAACCTCCAGGGTTTGATTCACCCCTCCACTTT. Complete variable domain (other parts from reference TRBV28 and TRBJ1-6): DVKVTQSSRYLVKRTGEKVFLECVQDMDHENMFWYRQDPGLGLRLIYFSYDVKMKEKGDIPEGYSVSREKKERFSLILESASTNQTSMYLCASSQPPGFDSPLHFGNGTRLTVT.

The gene calls are TRBV10-3 and TRBJ1-5; perhaps TRBD1 as D (6 bases). Trimming removed 0 bases at V and 7 bases at J, with 13 bases between. Germline-derived CDR1 and CDR2 are ENHRY and SYGVKD. CDR3 size: 15 residues. CDR3: CAISESVVGGQPQHF. As DNA, the CDR3 is TGTGCCATCAGTGAGTCGGTAGTAGGGGGACAGCCCCAGCATTTT.

J is TRBJ1-2 and V is TRBV6-1; 9 nucleotides match TRBD1. V shed 4 bases and J 2 bases; nucleotides not matched to a gene: 2. The CDR3 loop spans 14 amino acids. CDR1 MNHNS and CDR2 SASEGT come from the germline V gene. The CDR3 sequence is CASSVDRGNYGYTF. The CDR3 nucleotides read TGTGCCAGCAGTGTCGACAGGGGGAACTATGGCTACACCTTC.

The chain combines TRBV19 with TRBJ1-5; no firm D call. The V end was cut by 1 base, the J end by 5 bases, with 9 bases between. The CDR3 sequence is 14 residues long. Germline V gene data show CDR1 as LNHDA and CDR2 as SQIVND (reference sequence). CDR3 nucleotide sequence: TGTGCCAGTAGTATAGTTCGGGGAGATCAGCCCCAGCATTTT. This encodes CASSIVRGDQPQHF.

This clone was observed once. The chain joins TRBV7-2 to TRBJ1-5; TRBD1 matches 8 bases. Trimming took 0 bases from V and 6 from J; bases not matched to a gene: 4. CDR1 SGHTA and CDR2 FQGNSA come from the germline V gene. The CDR3 totals 15 residues. The chain's CDR3 is CASSLAGQGSQPQHF. The DNA of the CDR3 is TGTGCCAGCAGCTTAGCTGGACAGGGCAGTCAGCCCCAGCATTTT. The full variable domain, rest sourced from reference TRBV7-2 and TRBJ1-5, is GAGVSQSPSNKVTEKGKDVELRCDPISGHTALYWYRQSLGQGLEFLIYFQGNSAPDKSGLPSDRFSAERTGGSVSTLTIQRTQQEDSAVYLCASSLAGQGSQPQHFGDGTRLSIL.

The chain combines TRBV7-2 with TRBJ2-7; the D gene is possibly TRBD2 (5 bases). The CDR3 loop spans 13 amino acids. CDR1 is SGHTA, CDR2 FQGNSA, per germline. Trimming removed 4 bases from V and 7 bases from J, with 14 bases in between. The CDR3 here is CASSYSGFGEQYF. Written as DNA, the CDR3 is TGTGCCAGCAGCTATTCGGGGTTTGGGGAGCAGTACTTC.

The rearrangement links TRBV19 to TRBJ1-2, with D perhaps matching TRBD1 (5 bases). Per the germline V gene, CDR1 is LNHDA and CDR2 is SQIVND (reference sequence). The CDR3 spans 12 residues. The ends were cut back, 8 bases at V and 5 bases at J, with 12 bases in the middle. The chain's CDR3 is CASEGLEYGYTF. The CDR3 DNA is TGTGCCAGTGAGGGACTTGAATATGGCTACACCTTC.

The chain has TRBV6-1 and TRBJ2-3; TRBD1 matches 9 bases. This CDR3 spans 13 amino acids. The germline V gene encodes CDR1 MNHNS and CDR2 SASEGT. Trimming removed 8 bases from V and 6 bases from J; junction bases left unmatched: 6. In DNA, the CDR3 is TGTGCCAGCCTACAGGGGGCAACGGATACGCAGTATTTT. It specifies CASLQGATDTQYF.